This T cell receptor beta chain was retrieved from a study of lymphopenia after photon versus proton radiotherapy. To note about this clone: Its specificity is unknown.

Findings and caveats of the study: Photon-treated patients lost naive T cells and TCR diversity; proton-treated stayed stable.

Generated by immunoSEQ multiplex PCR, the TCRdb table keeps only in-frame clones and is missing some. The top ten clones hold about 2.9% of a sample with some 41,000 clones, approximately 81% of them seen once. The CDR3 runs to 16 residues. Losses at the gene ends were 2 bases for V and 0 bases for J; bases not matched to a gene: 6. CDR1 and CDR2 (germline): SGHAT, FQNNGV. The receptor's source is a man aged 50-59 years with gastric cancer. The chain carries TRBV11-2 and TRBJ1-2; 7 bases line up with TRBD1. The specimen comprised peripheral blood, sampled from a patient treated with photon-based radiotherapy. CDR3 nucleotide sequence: TGTGCCAGCAGCTTACTGGGACAGCGAGCTAACTATGGCTACACCTTC. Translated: CASSLLGQRANYGYTF.